The TCR delta chain under discussion was sequenced for a study of γδ T cells in repeated Plasmodium falciparum infection. Study details: Sampling occurred at baseline, pre-infection for selected infections, and 21 days post-infection.

With respect to this clone: The translation of this DNA and the TCRdb protein of a much larger clone differ at residue 23, probably owing to a read error; the protein shown here is translated from the DNA.

TCRdb re-identified clones in the multiplex PCR reads via CATT. The sample holds 75,000 to 95,000 delta-chain clones; less than 1% are singletons and the top ten take roughly 9.5%. Bulk repertoires came from Vgamma9/Vdelta2+ or Vdelta2-negative gammadelta T cells flow-sorted from PBMC. The CDR3 extends over 25 amino acids. Germline CDR1 reads TSWWSYY; CDR2 reads QGS. With the J gene uncalled, the V gene is TRDV1; the table's D call, TRDD3, has no DNA check behind it. Material for sequencing was gamma-delta T cells from blood. This TCR derives from a pool of human donors (malaria-infected and uninfected, not separated). As DNA, the CDR3 is TGTGCTCTTGGGGAACAGGCGCGCCTTCGGGACTGGGGGATCCAAAGGAGGGGGTACACCGATAAACCCATCTTT. This gives the protein CALGEQARLRDWGIQRRGYTDKPIF.